This passage covers 5 T cell receptor beta chains from one sample sequenced in a study of post-analysis software for immune sequencing data. Study observations and caveats: Higher frequency in patients than in controls was seen for about five TRBV segments, with TRBV5-6, TRBV5-1 and TRBV20-1 among them.

The TCR beta cDNA libraries contained unique molecular identifiers. TCRdb re-called the PCR reads through MiXCR, storing one row per CDR3 protein. The table lists roughly 730,000 distinct CDR3 sequences, 30% of them singletons. These TCRs are of unknown antigen specificity. The sequenced sample was blood. Every receptor here comes from a girl aged 10 to 17 with multiple sclerosis.

A word on this clonotype: This may be a read error, as it is one base from a much larger clone. V gene TRBV4-1 combines with J gene TRBJ2-5; no definite D call. Between the trimmed V and J ends, which lost 4 bases and 11 bases, there was a span of 20 bases. The CDR3 is 14 amino acids. Germline-derived CDR1 and CDR2 are MGHRA and YSYEKL. This CDR3 is CASSLGRLHDEQYF. CDR3 in DNA: TGCGCCAGCAGCCTGGGTCGATTACACGATGAGCAGTACTTC.

In its sample, this clonotype was seen a few times. The V and J genes are TRBV24-1 and TRBJ1-2; 7 bases align to TRBD1. Germline CDR1 KGHDR, CDR2 SFDVKD. V dropped 2 bases and J dropped 12; count of bases not matched to a gene: 8. The CDR3 runs 13 residues. CDR3 residues: CATSDSRQGVNTF. The DNA for the CDR3 is TGTGCCACCAGTGATTCGAGACAGGGAGTGAACACCTTC.

As DNA, the CDR3 is TGTGCCAGCAGTCCGACTAGCGGGATCCGCACCGGGGAGCTGTTTTTT. Translating gives CASSPTSGIRTGELFF. The V and J genes are TRBV5-5 and TRBJ2-2, with TRBD2 matching over 11 bases. The CDR3 spans 16 residues. CDR1 is SGHKS and CDR2 is YYEKEE in the germline V gene (reference sequence). V lost 5 bases and J lost 4; bases outside the gene matches: 7.

This clonotype was counted many times. The chain employs TRBV27 and TRBJ1-5, with no clear D. Trimming pared 3 bases from V and 1 base from J, leaving 7 bases between. Germline assignment: CDR1 MNHEY and CDR2 SMNVEV (reference sequence). The CDR3 is 14 residues long. The CDR3 nucleotides read TGTGCCAGCAGTTTCTCGGGCAGCAATCAGCCCCAGCATTTT. Translation: CASSFSGSNQPQHF.

CDR3 amino acids: CAVKRQGDEKLFF. DNA for the CDR3: TGTGCCGTAAAACGACAGGGTGATGAAAAACTGTTTTTT. The chain couples TRBV10-3 to TRBJ1-4; 7 bases agree with TRBD1. CDR1 is ENHRY, CDR2 SYGVKD, per germline. J lost 6 bases, V lost 11 bases, and 9 bases had no gene match. CDR3 length: 13 residues.